This TCR beta chain is from a study of tumor and adjacent non-tumor tissue in lung cancer. The CDR3 length is 14 residues. Germline V CDR1 and CDR2: SGHRS, YFSETQ. About this clonotype: One end of the junction does not line up with germline, which may come from a read error.

No cell sorting was done before RNA was extracted from the tissue. The library came from three nested PCR rounds adapted from ARM-PCR protocols. MiXCR was run by TCRdb on the multiplex PCR reads, yielding one entry per CDR3 protein. This sample yields 100,000 to 150,000 distinct CDR3 sequences, of which approximately 66% are seen a single time; roughly 13% belongs to the top ten. Sequencing was done on a sample of lung tumor tissue. The TCR originated in a man under 40 with non-small cell lung cancer. The chain links TRBV5-1 to TRBJ1-1, with D possibly being TRBD1 (6 bases). The chain's CDR3 is CPSSLNRAVTEAFF. DNA for the CDR3: TGCCCCAGCAGCTTGAACAGGGCGGTCACTGAAGCTTTCTTT. Together with reference TRBV5-1 and TRBJ1-1, the CDR3 gives the full variable domain: KAGVTQTPRYLIKTRGQQVTLSCSPISGHRSVSWYQQTPGQGLQFLFEYFSETQRNKGNFPGRFSGRQFSNSRSEMNVSTLELGDSALYLCPSSLNRAVTEAFFGQGTRLTVV.